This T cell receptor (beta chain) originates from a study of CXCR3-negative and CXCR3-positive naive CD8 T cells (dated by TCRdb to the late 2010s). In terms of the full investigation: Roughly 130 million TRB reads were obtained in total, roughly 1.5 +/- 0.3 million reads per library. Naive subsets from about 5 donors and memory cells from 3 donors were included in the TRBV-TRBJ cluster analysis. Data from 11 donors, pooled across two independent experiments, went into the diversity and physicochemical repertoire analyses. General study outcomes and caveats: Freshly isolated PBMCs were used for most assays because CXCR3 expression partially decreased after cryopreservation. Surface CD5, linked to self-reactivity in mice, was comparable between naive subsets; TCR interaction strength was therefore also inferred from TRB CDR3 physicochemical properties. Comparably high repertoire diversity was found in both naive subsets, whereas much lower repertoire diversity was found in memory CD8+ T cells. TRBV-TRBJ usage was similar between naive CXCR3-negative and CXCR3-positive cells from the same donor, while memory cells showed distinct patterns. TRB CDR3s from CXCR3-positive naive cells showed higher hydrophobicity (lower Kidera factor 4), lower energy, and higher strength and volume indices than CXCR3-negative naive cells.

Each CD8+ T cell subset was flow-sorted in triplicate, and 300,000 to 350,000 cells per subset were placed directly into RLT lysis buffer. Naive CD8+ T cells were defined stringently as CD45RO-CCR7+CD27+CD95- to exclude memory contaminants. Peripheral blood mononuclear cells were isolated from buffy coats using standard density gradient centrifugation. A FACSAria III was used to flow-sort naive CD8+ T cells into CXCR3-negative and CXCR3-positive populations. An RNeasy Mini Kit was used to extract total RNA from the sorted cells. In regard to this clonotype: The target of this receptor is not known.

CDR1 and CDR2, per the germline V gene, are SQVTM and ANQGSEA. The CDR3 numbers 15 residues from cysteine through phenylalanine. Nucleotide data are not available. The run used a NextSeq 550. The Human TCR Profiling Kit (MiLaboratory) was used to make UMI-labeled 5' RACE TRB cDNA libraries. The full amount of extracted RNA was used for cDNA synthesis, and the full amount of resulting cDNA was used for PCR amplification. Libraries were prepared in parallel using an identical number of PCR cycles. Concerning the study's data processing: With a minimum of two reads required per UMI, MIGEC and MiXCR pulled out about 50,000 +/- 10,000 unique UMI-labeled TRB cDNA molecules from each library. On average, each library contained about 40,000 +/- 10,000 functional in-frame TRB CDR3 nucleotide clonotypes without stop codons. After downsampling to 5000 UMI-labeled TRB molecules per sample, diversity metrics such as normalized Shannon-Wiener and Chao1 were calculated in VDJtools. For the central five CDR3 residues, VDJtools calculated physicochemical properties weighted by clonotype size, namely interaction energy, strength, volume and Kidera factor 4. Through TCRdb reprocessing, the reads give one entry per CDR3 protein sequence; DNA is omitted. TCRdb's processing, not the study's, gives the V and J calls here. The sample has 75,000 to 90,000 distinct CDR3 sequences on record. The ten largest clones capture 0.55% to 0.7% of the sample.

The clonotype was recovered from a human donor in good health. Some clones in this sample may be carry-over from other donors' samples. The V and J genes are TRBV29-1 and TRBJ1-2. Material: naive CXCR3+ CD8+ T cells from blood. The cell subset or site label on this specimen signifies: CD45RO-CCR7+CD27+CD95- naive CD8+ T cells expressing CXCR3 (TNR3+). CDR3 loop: CSVEAERGRSYGYTF.